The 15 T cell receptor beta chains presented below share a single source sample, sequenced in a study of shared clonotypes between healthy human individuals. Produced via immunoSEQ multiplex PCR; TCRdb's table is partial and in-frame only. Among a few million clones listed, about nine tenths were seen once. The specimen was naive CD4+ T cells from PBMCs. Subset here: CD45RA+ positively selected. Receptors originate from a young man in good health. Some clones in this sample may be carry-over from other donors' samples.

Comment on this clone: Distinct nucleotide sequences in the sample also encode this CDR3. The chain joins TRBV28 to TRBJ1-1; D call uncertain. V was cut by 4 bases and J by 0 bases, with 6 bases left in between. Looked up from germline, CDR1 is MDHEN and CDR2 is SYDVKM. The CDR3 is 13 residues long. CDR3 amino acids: CASSSQMNTEAFF. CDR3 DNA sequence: TGTGCCAGCAGTTCGCAGATGAACACTGAAGCTTTCTTT. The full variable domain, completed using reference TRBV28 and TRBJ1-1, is DVKVTQSSRYLVKRTGEKVFLECVQDMDHENMFWYRQDPGLGLRLIYFSYDVKMKEKGDIPEGYSVSREKKERFSLILESASTNQTSMYLCASSSQMNTEAFFGQGTRLTVV.

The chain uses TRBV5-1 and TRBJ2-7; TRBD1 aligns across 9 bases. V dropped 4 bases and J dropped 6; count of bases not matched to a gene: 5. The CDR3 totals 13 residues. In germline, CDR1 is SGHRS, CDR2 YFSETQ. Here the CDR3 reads CASSIQDRGEQYF. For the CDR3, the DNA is TGCGCCAGCAGCATACAGGACAGGGGCGAGCAGTACTTC.

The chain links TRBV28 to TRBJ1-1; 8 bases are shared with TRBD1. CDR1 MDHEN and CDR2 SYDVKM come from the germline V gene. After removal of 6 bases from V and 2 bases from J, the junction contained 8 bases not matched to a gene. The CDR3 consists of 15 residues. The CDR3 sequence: CASRLQGQGNTEAFF. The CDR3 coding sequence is TGTGCCAGCAGATTACAAGGACAGGGTAACACTGAAGCTTTCTTT.

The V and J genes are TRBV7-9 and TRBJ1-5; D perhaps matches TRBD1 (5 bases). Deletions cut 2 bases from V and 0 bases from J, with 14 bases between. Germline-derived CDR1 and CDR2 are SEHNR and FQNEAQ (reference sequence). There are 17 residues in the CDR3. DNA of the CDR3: TGTGCCAGCAGCTTATGGGGCGGCCTTTATAGCAATCAGCCCCAGCATTTT. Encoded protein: CASSLWGGLYSNQPQHF.

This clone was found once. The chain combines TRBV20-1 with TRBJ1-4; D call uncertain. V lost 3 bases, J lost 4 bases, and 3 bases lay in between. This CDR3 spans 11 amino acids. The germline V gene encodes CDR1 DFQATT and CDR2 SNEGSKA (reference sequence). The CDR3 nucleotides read TGCAGTGCTAGGCTTAATGAAAAACTGTTTTTT. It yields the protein CSARLNEKLFF.

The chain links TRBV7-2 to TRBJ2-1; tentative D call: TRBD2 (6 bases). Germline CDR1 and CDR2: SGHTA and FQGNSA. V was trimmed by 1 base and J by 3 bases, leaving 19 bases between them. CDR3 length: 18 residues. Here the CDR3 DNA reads TGTGCCAGCAGCTTAGTATTCGGGGGATGGGGGAGCTACAATGAGCAGTTCTTC. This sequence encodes CASSLVFGGWGSYNEQFF.

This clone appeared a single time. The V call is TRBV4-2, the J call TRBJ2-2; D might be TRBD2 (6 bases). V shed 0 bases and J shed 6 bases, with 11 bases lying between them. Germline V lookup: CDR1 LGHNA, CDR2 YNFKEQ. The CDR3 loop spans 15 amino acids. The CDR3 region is CASSQETGVAGELFF. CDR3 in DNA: TGTGCCAGCAGCCAAGAAACGGGGGTGGCCGGGGAGCTGTTTTTT.

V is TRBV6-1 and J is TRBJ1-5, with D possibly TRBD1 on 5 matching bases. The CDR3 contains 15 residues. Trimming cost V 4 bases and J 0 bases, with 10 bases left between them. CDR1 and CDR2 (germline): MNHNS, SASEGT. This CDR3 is CASSGGAYSNQPQHF. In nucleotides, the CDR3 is TGTGCCAGCAGTGGCGGGGCCTATAGCAATCAGCCCCAGCATTTT.

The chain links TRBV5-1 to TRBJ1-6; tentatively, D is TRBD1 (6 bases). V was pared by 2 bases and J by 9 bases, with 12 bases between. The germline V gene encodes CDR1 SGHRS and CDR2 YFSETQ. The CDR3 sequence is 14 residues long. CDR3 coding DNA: TGCGCCAGCAGCTTTGGTCAGGGGCGTTCACCCCTCCACTTT. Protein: CASSFGQGRSPLHF.

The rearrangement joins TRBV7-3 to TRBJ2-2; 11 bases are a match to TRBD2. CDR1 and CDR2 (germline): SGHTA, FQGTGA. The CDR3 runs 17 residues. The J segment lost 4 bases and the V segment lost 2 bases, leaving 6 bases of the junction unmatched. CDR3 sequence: CASSLLGLAGGTGELFF. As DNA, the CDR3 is TGTGCCAGCAGCTTACTCGGTCTAGCGGGAGGCACCGGGGAGCTGTTTTTT.

CDR3 in DNA: TGTGCCAGCAGCTTGACGGGACAGACCTTCTATGGCTACACCTTC. Translation: CASSLTGQTFYGYTF. The rearrangement joins TRBV9 to TRBJ1-2; 7 bases align to TRBD1. The V gene's germline CDR1 is SGDLS and CDR2 YYNGEE. This CDR3 is built from 15 residues. V was clipped by 4 bases and J by 4 bases; unmatched bases: 10.

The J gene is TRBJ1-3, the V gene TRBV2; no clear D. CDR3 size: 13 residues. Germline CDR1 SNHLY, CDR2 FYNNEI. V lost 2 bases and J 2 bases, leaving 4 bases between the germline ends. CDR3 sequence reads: CASSENAGNTIYF. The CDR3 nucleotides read TGTGCCAGCAGTGAAAATGCTGGAAACACCATATATTTT.

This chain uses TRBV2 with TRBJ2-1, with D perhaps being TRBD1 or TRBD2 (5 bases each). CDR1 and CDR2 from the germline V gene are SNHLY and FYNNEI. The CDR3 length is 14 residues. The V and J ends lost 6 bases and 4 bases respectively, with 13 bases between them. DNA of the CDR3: TGTGCCAGCAGGTGGGGGAGAGATTACAATGAGCAGTTCTTC. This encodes CASRWGRDYNEQFF.

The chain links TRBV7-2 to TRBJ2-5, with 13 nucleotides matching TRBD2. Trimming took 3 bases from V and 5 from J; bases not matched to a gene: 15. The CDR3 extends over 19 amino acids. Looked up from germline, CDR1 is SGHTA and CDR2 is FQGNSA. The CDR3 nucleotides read TGTGCCAGCAGCTTTCCCCGGACTAGCGGGAGAGGGTACGGGGAGACCCAGTACTTC. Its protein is CASSFPRTSGRGYGETQYF.

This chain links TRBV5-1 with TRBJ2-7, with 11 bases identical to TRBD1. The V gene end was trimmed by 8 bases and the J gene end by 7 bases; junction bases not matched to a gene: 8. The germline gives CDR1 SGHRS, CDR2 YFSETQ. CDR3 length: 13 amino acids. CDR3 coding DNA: TGCGCCAGTCGGACAGGGGGCGCGGGGGAGCAGTACTTC. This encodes CASRTGGAGEQYF.